This entry lists 3 T cell receptor beta chains sequenced from one sample in a study of blood T cells in healthy people across ages. A second PCR, run for roughly 6 to 11 cycles, used a sample-barcoded 5' primer plus a J-beta primer mix. A single record per CDR3 protein comes from TCRdb applying MiXCR to the 5' RACE reads. Of around 820,000 distinct CDR3 sequences in the sample, 20% to 30% were seen once. These same records also appear under a second study, on T cells of mothers and their children.

The sample was blood. These receptors came from a boy younger than 18 in good health.

V gene TRBV7-9 combines with J gene TRBJ2-5; 10 bases line up with TRBD1. The trim removed 3 bases at V and 6 bases at J, leaving 4 bases unmatched. CDR1 is SEHNR, CDR2 FQNEAQ, per germline (reference sequence). This CDR3 spans 14 amino acids. This chain's CDR3 is CASSFGQGVQTQYF. CDR3 in DNA: TGTGCCAGCAGCTTTGGACAGGGGGTACAGACCCAGTACTTC.

The V and J genes are TRBV18 and TRBJ2-4; perhaps D is TRBD1 or TRBD2 (5 bases each). V shed 1 base and J shed 6 bases, with 7 bases lying between them. Germline V gives CDR1 KGHSH, CDR2 LQKENI. The CDR3 totals 13 residues. The CDR3: CASSPQGTNIQYF. CDR3 in DNA: TGTGCCAGCTCACCACAAGGGACAAACATTCAGTACTTC.

This clonotype was picked up a small number of times. This chain connects TRBV27 to TRBJ1-1, with 11 bases that match TRBD1. Germline V gene data show CDR1 as MNHEY and CDR2 as SMNVEV (reference sequence). J was trimmed by 5 bases and V by 6 bases; bases with no gene match: 5. The CDR3 totals 14 residues. CDR3 protein: CASRPGTGGTEAFF. DNA for the CDR3: TGTGCCAGCAGACCGGGGACAGGGGGGACTGAAGCTTTCTTT.